A selection of T cell receptor beta chains follows, all from one sample in a study of blood T cell repertoires in COVID-19. Clones were sequenced by immunoSEQ multiplex PCR, and TCRdb holds only the in-frame ones, with some missing. The sample lists 45,000 to 65,000 clones, around 84% occurring once. Sequenced: peripheral blood. Every receptor here comes from a woman at least 80 years old with acute or convalescent COVID-19. CDR3s include the opening cysteine and the closing phenylalanine or tryptophan. D genes are given only for firm matches. A clone size is listed for some rows: how often the clone was seen (once, few, many), or a class if it is expanded.

TRBJ2-1	NA	TRBV19	TRBD1	TGTGCCAGTAGCACCGAACAGGGGACTGAGCAGTTCTTC	CASSTEQGTEQFF
TRBJ2-3	NA	TRBV7-3	TRBD2	TGTGCCAGCAGCCCCCGACTAGCGGGGAGCACAGATACGCAGTATTTT	CASSPRLAGSTDTQYF
TRBJ1-2	few	TRBV30	NA	TGTGCCTGGAGTGTAGCGGGACGGCTCTATGGCTACACCTTC	CAWSVAGRLYGYTF
TRBJ1-2	NA	TRBV15	NA	TGTGCCACCGCTCAGAGGCTAACTAACTATGGCTACACCTTC	CATAQRLTNYGYTF
TRBJ1-4	NA	TRBV5-1	NA	TGCGCCAGCAGCTTGGAAAGGGGCAATGAAAAACTGTTTTTT	CASSLERGNEKLFF
TRBJ1-5	NA	TRBV18	NA	TGTGCCAGCTCACCACTCGGGGTGGGCGGCAATCAGCCCCAGCATTTT	CASSPLGVGGNQPQHF
TRBJ1-2	NA	TRBV19	TRBD1	TGTGCCAGTGAACAGGGGTATTACTATGGCTACACCTTC	CASEQGYYYGYTF
TRBJ1-2	NA	TRBV28	TRBD1	TGTGCCAGCAGTTTAACAAGGGGGCCCTATGGCTACACCTTC	CASSLTRGPYGYTF
TRBJ2-2	once	TRBV5-1	TRBD2	TGCGCCAGCACCGAACTAGCGGGAAACACCGGGGAGCTGTTTTTT	CASTELAGNTGELFF
TRBJ1-1	NA	TRBV15	NA	TGTGCCACCAGCAGAGATCTGACCGTAGCGCTGGGGACTGAAGCTTTCTTT	CATSRDLTVALGTEAFF
TRBJ1-2	NA	TRBV6-5	NA	TGTGCCAGCAGTTACTCCCCCGCTATAAACCCCTATGGCTACACCTTC	CASSYSPAINPYGYTF
TRBJ2-1	NA	TRBV14	TRBD2	TGTGCCAGCAGCCAATTGCGGGGGGGCTACAATGAGCAGTTCTTC	CASSQLRGGYNEQFF
TRBJ1-2	NA	TRBV6-5	TRBD1	TGTGCCAGCAAGGACGAAGGACAGGGGGTTTATGGCTACACCTTC	CASKDEGQGVYGYTF
TRBJ2-1	NA	TRBV6-1	TRBD2	TGTGCCAGCAGTGAGGTCGGGGGGGTAATTAACAATGAGCAGTTCTTC	CASSEVGGVINNEQFF
TRBJ1-5	NA	TRBV6-6	NA	TGTGCCAGCAGTTCCCCTAACCAGGGCCGTACAACTCCCCAGCATTTT	CASSSPNQGRTTPQHF
TRBJ1-1	NA	TRBV5-1	NA	TGCGCCAGCGCCCCGTGTAAGAGCGAGAACACTGAAGCTTTCTTT	CASAPCKSENTEAFF
TRBJ2-7	NA	TRBV10-3	TRBD1	TGTGCCATCAGGAGGACAGGTCCAACCTCCGAGCAGTACTTC	CAIRRTGPTSEQYF
TRBJ1-1	NA	TRBV2	NA	TGTGCCAGCAGGTCGACAGAGATGAACACTGAAGCTTTCTTT	CASRSTEMNTEAFF
TRBJ1-2	NA	TRBV5-6	TRBD1	TGTGCCAGCAGCGACGGGACAGGGACCCCCTTGGGCTACACCTTC	CASSDGTGTPLGYTF
TRBJ2-5	once	TRBV15	NA	TGTGCCACCAGCTGGGGGGTTCGGGAGACCCAGTACTTC	CATSWGVRETQYF